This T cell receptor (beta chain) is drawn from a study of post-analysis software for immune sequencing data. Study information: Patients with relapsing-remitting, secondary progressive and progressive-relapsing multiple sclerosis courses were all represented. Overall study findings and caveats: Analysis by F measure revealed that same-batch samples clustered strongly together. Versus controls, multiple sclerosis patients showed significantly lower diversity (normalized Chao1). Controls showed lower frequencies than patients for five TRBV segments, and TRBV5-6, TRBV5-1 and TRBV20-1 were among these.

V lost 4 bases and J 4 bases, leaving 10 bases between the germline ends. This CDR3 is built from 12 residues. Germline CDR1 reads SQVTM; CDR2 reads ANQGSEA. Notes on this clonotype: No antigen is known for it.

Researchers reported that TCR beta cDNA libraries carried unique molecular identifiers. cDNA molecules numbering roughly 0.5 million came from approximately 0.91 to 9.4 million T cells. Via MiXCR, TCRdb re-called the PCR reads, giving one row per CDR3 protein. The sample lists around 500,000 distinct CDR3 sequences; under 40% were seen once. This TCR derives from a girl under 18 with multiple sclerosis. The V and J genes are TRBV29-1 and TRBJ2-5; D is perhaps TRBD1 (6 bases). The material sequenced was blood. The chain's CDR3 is CSVVVRGETQYF. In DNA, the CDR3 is TGCAGCGTTGTAGTCAGGGGAGAGACCCAGTACTTC.